This T cell receptor beta chain appears in the sequencing data of a study of T cells in Graves' hyperthyroidism and ophthalmopathy (dated by TCRdb to about 2019). A note on the overall study: Peripheral blood samples were taken at the time of initial diagnosis, prior to any treatment. A discovery cohort of roughly 100 patients, 43 with Graves' ophthalmopathy and 57 with stable Graves' hyperthyroidism, was used to find distinguishing TCR V-J signatures. Prospective prediction of ophthalmopathy was tested in an independent validation cohort consisting of about 19 hyperthyroidism patients and 15 or so patients who later progressed to ophthalmopathy. The 90 to 100 discovery patients were randomly split 7:3 into training and test sets. The study also compared thyroid tissue and blood T-cell repertoires from more than 5 Graves' hyperthyroidism patients. After sampling, hyperthyroidism patients received methimazole starting at 30 mg daily, and ophthalmopathy patients received high-dose intravenous methylprednisolone. The paper describes TCR Vbeta CDR3 sequencing of fewer than 150 peripheral blood samples, made up of 43 ophthalmopathy patients, roughly 72 hyperthyroidism patients and roughly 17 progressor patients. Study-wide conclusions, independent of this receptor: No statistical method was used to set the sample size in advance, and investigators knew the group allocation. A model built on a 13 V-J signature distinguished ophthalmopathy from stable hyperthyroidism, reaching 87.88% sensitivity and under 84% specificity in cross-validation and 80%/75% in testing. In validation, the model predicted progression to ophthalmopathy a median of about 5.9 months before onset, with roughly 70% sensitivity and around 76% specificity. Most expanded thyroid clonotypes (frequency above 0.001) were also detected in blood, a finding suggesting that blood repertoires may reflect thyroid immune responses.

The CDR3 spans 15 residues, from the cysteine through the phenylalanine. Only the CDR3 portion is preserved as DNA: 45 bases, with reading frame beginning at the first base. For CDR1 and CDR2, the germline V gene (reference sequence) lists SEHNR and FQNEAQ. The junction shows trimming of 5 bases on V and 7 bases on J, plus 20 bases between the germline ends. Comment on this clonotype: Its antigen remains undetermined. Base qualities were left out, and no much larger clone turns up one base away.

Graves' hyperthyroidism was defined as stable when no progression to ophthalmopathy occurred over 18 months of follow-up. Hyperthyroidism patients were newly diagnosed, had a disease duration of under 2 months, and were aged 18 to 65 years. Exclusion was applied to patients with uncontrolled infections, other autoimmune diseases, pregnancy or lactation. Diagnoses were based on clinical symptoms, serum thyroxine and TRAb, thyroid ultrasound and orbital computed tomography. PBMCs were separated from roughly 10 ml of fresh peripheral blood using Ficoll-Paque density gradient centrifugation. Trizol reagent was used to extract total RNA, and RNA quality was then checked on an Agilent 2100 Bioanalyzer. Amplification of TCR beta CDR3 regions was carried out from RNA transcripts. The TCR CDR3 was subjected to a first round of RT-PCR using the HTBI primer set and the Qiagen OneStep RT-PCR kit. The libraries were constructed in a second round of multiplex PCR and then size-selected and purified. Libraries were sequenced paired-end with 100 bp reads on an Illumina HiSeq2000. The authors' pipeline ran thus. Raw data were processed with SOAPnuke, discarding reads with adapters, uncalled bases, mean Phred below 15, or no exact constant-primer or identifier match. COPE v1.2.5 was used to merge high-quality paired reads, and clonotypes were defined as unique nucleotide sequences. Clonotypes were aligned to IMGT TRBV, TRBD and TRBJ reference segments using MiTCR v1.1. The analysis included only V-J combinations with a frequency above 0.0001, which together covered 98% to 99.2% of the repertoires. The TCS score was defined as F50 (clonal expansion) divided by E x V (chaos), with BLOSUM62-based TCRdist calculated between CDR3 peptides within each V-J. Welch's t-statistics and random forest reduced around 550 V-J features to roughly 13, which were used in a naive Bayes classifier (R e1071). The Morisita-Horn index was used to measure how similar the thyroid and blood repertoires were. TCRdb's own reprocessing of the public reads used fastp at Q25 and MiXCR and kept productive beta chains. Merged by CDR3 protein, the rows form single entries marked with the most common genes and DNA. The V and J calls follow TCRdb's processing rather than the paper's. The sample profile shows about 680,000 distinct CDR3 sequences; around a third of them were found once. The ten largest clones take up 30% to 40% of the sample.

Recombination linked TRBV7-9 to TRBJ1-2, with TRBD1 tentatively as D gene (6 bases match). This TCR derives from a woman aged 40 to 50 with Graves' hyperthyroidism. Sequencing was carried out using blood. The sequenced DNA: TGTGCCAGCAGCGCCCCTAATCCAGGGGCCTTTGGCTACACCTTC. This translates into CASSAPNPGAFGYTF.